Following are 10 T cell receptor beta chains from one sample sequenced in a study of blood T cell repertoires in COVID-19. The method was immunoSEQ multiplex PCR; TCRdb's version includes in-frame clones alone and lacks a portion of them. The sample shows about 210,000 clones, around 83% of them seen only once. Sequences were obtained from peripheral blood. These TCRs come from a middle-aged man with active or convalescent COVID-19.

The chain uses TRBV27 and TRBJ1-5, with 12 positions matching TRBD1. Trimming took 5 bases from V and 7 from J; bases not matched to a gene: 6. This CDR3 spans 15 amino acids. The germline CDR1 and CDR2 sequences are MNHEY and SMNVEV (reference sequence). The CDR3 DNA sequence: TGTGCCAGCAGTCTCGGGACAGGGGGCAGGCAGCCCCAGCATTTT. This gives the protein CASSLGTGGRQPQHF.

The V gene is TRBV5-5, the J gene TRBJ1-2; tentatively, D is TRBD1 (5 bases). Trimming pared 0 bases from V and 4 bases from J, leaving 13 bases between. This CDR3 contains 15 residues. Germline V gives CDR1 SGHKS, CDR2 YYEKEE (reference sequence). The CDR3 sequence is CASSLDQGRIYGYTF. In DNA form, the CDR3 reads TGTGCCAGCAGCTTGGACCAGGGCAGGATCTATGGCTACACCTTC.

CDR3 nucleotide sequence: TGTGCCAGCATCTCAGTAGGGGGCTTGAACACTGAAGCTTTCTTT. It is translated as CASISVGGLNTEAFF. The chain couples TRBV11-2 to TRBJ1-1; TRBD1 matches 7 bases. Germline V lookup: CDR1 SGHAT, CDR2 FQNNGV. CDR3 length equals 15 residues. Trimming at V came to 7 bases and at J to 0 bases, leaving 8 bases not matched to a gene. Full variable domain (outside the CDR3, taken from reference TRBV11-2 and TRBJ1-1): EAGVAQSPRYKIIEKRQSVAFWCNPISGHATLYWYQQILGQGPKLLIQFQNNGVVDDSQLPKDRFSAERLKGVDSTLKIQPAKLEDSAVYLCASISVGGLNTEAFFGQGTRLTVV.

This clone was observed once. The V call is TRBV11-2, the J call TRBJ2-5, with D perhaps TRBD2 (6 bases). CDR3 length: 17 residues. Germline CDR1 SGHAT, CDR2 FQNNGV. V gave up 1 base and J gave up 5 bases, with 20 bases separating them. The CDR3 region is CASSLVRGREVGETQYF. The CDR3 nucleotides are TGTGCCAGCAGCTTAGTTCGTGGCAGGGAGGTCGGTGAGACCCAGTACTTC.

This chain joins TRBV2 and TRBJ2-7; D is possibly TRBD2 (5 bases). Germline V CDR1 and CDR2: SNHLY, FYNNEI. V lost 2 bases, J lost 3 bases, and 11 bases lay in between. This CDR3 is built from 14 residues. The CDR3, as DNA: TGTGCCAGCAGTGAATCGGGGTTCGACTACGAGCAGTACTTC. It specifies CASSESGFDYEQYF.

This chain connects TRBV27 to TRBJ2-1, with no clear D. Germline CDR1 is MNHEY and CDR2 is SMNVEV (reference sequence). The V end was cut by 2 bases, the J end by 9 bases, with 8 bases between. The length of the CDR3 is 12 residues. Here the CDR3 DNA reads TGTGCCAGCAGTTTAATTACGGGTGAGCAGTTCTTC. It codes for CASSLITGEQFF.

This chain uses TRBV3-1 (or the pseudogene TRBV3-2) with TRBJ2-3; D is ambiguous. The CDR3 spans 11 residues. The V gene's germline CDR1 is LGHDT and CDR2 YNNKEL (reference sequence). The V end lost 6 bases, the J end lost 2 bases, and 3 bases lay between the germline ends. The CDR3 reads CASSYTDTQYF. Here the CDR3 DNA reads TGTGCCAGCAGTTACACAGATACGCAGTATTTT.

A word on this clone: This CDR3 is also generated by other DNA sequences in the sample. Written as DNA, the CDR3 is TGCGCCAGCAGCTTACGGGGGAACACTGAAGCTTTCTTT. This sequence encodes CASSLRGNTEAFF. The chain uses TRBV5-1 and TRBJ1-1; D is undetermined. The V end lost 2 bases, the J end lost 1 base, and 6 bases lay between the germline ends. CDR3 length equals 13 residues. Germline assignment: CDR1 SGHRS and CDR2 YFSETQ.

This clone was detected only once. The rearrangement links TRBV27 to TRBJ1-5, with 8 bases matching TRBD1. Trimming took 4 bases from V and 7 from J; bases not matched to a gene: 9. The CDR3 runs 15 residues. Germline assignment: CDR1 MNHEY and CDR2 SMNVEV (reference sequence). This CDR3 is CASSSRGQGSQPQHF. The CDR3 nucleotides read TGTGCCAGCAGTTCGAGAGGACAGGGATCGCAGCCCCAGCATTTT.

The chain employs TRBV5-4 and TRBJ2-3; perhaps TRBD1 as D (7 bases). The CDR3 is made up of 16 amino acids. Germline lookup yields CDR1 SGHNT and CDR2 YYREEE (reference sequence). Trimming cost V 2 bases and J 2 bases, with 15 bases left between them. The CDR3 loop reads CASSFGRDRATDTQYF. DNA of the CDR3: TGTGCCAGCAGCTTTGGGCGGGACAGAGCCACAGATACGCAGTATTTT.